A single sample gave rise to the 10 T cell receptor beta chains below, sequenced in a study of metastatic and nonmetastatic thyroid tumors. Patients underwent thyroid surgery, and none had received any treatment before it. MiXCR was used by TCRdb to re-call the PCR reads. The data show about 92,000 clones, with around 14% seen just once and around 3.3% held by the top ten. Sequencing was done on a sample of blood. Receptors were obtained from a female donor with papillary thyroid cancer or a benign thyroid nodule (not recorded which). Some clones in this sample may be carry-over from other donors' samples.

This clone was counted ten times or more. The chain combines TRBV6-5 with TRBJ2-7, with 8 bases aligning to TRBD2. CDR1 MNHEY and CDR2 SVGAGI come from the germline V gene. The CDR3 is 16 residues long. Trimming at V came to 0 bases and at J to 6 bases, leaving 10 bases not matched to a gene. CDR3: CASSYSILAGGSEQYF. CDR3 bases: TGTGCCAGCAGTTACTCGATCCTGGCGGGGGGAAGCGAGCAGTACTTC.

This clone was detected many times. The chain recombines TRBV9 with TRBJ1-4; possibly TRBD1 for D (5 bases). This CDR3 comprises 16 residues. CDR1 and CDR2 (germline): SGDLS, YYNGEE. Between the trimmed V and J ends, which lost 2 bases and 8 bases, there was a span of 19 bases. DNA of the CDR3: TGTGCCAGCAGCGTTGGGTCGGCAGGGTTTTCAGAAAAACTGTTTTTT. Its translation: CASSVGSAGFSEKLFF.

This clone was counted many times. This chain links TRBV20-1 with TRBJ1-5; possible D gene TRBD1, 5 bases. Germline V CDR1 and CDR2: DFQATT, SNEGSKA (reference sequence). V lost 3 bases to trimming and J lost 5 bases, with 17 bases between them. There are 15 residues in the CDR3. The chain's CDR3 is CSASRGVRGDQPQHF. Written as DNA, the CDR3 is TGCAGTGCTAGTAGAGGGGTTCGTGGTGATCAGCCCCAGCATTTT.

This clone was seen many times. The rearrangement links TRBV6-5 to TRBJ2-1, with 11 bases aligning to TRBD2. The CDR3 is made up of 15 amino acids. CDR1 is MNHEY, CDR2 SVGAGI, per germline. V lost 2 bases and J lost 6; bases outside the gene matches: 3. The CDR3 DNA reads TGTGCCAGCAGTTACGCACTAGCGGGGGTCAATGAGCAGTTCTTC. Protein product: CASSYALAGVNEQFF.

This chain joins TRBV20-1 and TRBJ2-3; 13 bases line up with TRBD2. This CDR3 has 15 amino acids. Germline V gives CDR1 DFQATT, CDR2 SNEGSKA (reference sequence). The V segment lost 0 bases and the J segment 5 bases; nucleotides outside the gene matches: 2. CDR3 amino acids: CSARDGTSGIDTQYF. The CDR3 coding sequence is TGCAGTGCTAGAGACGGGACTAGCGGGATAGATACGCAGTATTTT.

This clone was observed at least ten times. The chain couples TRBV4-1 to TRBJ2-3; D gene unclear. CDR1 MGHRA and CDR2 YSYEKL come from the germline V gene. CDR3 length equals 13 residues. Trimming shortened V by 5 bases and J by 2 bases, and 8 bases separated the two germline ends. As DNA, the CDR3 is TGCGCCAGCAGCACGTACCCCACAGATACGCAGTATTTT. Its translation is CASSTYPTDTQYF.

Note on this clone: This may be a read error: a much more frequent sequence differs by one nucleotide. V is TRBV20-1 and J is TRBJ2-7; perhaps TRBD2 as D (6 bases). From germline, CDR1 is DFQATT and CDR2 SNEGSKA (reference sequence). Trimming shortened V by 3 bases and J by 2 bases, and 11 bases separated the two germline ends. The CDR3 loop spans 13 amino acids. The CDR3 region is CSASLRGTYEQYF. In DNA form, the CDR3 reads TGCAGTGCTAGTCTGCGGGGCACCTACGAGCAGTACTTC.

This clone has at least ten counts. The chain combines TRBV7-9 with TRBJ1-1; D is uncertain. Per the germline V gene, CDR1 is SEHNR and CDR2 is FQNEAQ (reference sequence). CDR3 size: 12 residues. V was trimmed by 1 base and J by 10 bases, leaving 10 bases between them. This chain's CDR3 is CASSLGSNPAFF. CDR3 nucleotides: TGTGCCAGCAGCTTAGGGTCCAACCCAGCTTTCTTT.

At least ten counts were recorded for this clone. This rearrangement joins TRBV24-1 to TRBJ1-5, with D hard to call. The CDR3 loop spans 14 amino acids. Germline V CDR1 and CDR2: KGHDR, SFDVKD. V was shortened by 3 bases and J by 4 bases, with 9 bases between the two germline ends. Here the CDR3 reads CATSDPGENQPQHF. In DNA form, the CDR3 reads TGTGCCACCAGTGATCCTGGTGAGAATCAGCCCCAGCATTTT.

This clone was counted many times. J is TRBJ2-7 and V is TRBV5-1; unclear D gene. Germline V CDR1 and CDR2: SGHRS, YFSETQ. The V end lost 1 base, the J end lost 3 bases, and 14 bases lay between the germline ends. This CDR3 is 15 amino acids long. CDR3: CASSLYSVKDYEQYF. In DNA, the CDR3 is TGCGCCAGCAGCTTGTATTCCGTAAAGGACTACGAGCAGTACTTC.